A selection of T cell receptor beta chains follows, all from one sample in a study of T cell responses to AZD1222 COVID-19 vaccine. Using immunoSEQ multiplex PCR, the repertoire was profiled, and TCRdb retains in-frame clones only, with some absent. The table includes approximately 92,000 clones, around 90% detected once. The specimen was peripheral blood, collected on day 0 of AZD1222 vaccination. Every receptor here comes from an adult in good health. The CDR3 runs from the conserved cysteine through the conserved F or W. The D gene is left open where the match is weak. Some rows mark clone size as missing; the rest say once, few, many or name a class of expanded clone.

size: .; J: TRBJ1-5; V: TRBV5-6; D: TRBD1; DNA: TGTGCCAGCAGCTTGAACGACAGGGGAAATCAGCCCCAGCATTTT; CDR3: CASSLNDRGNQPQHF
size: .; J: TRBJ2-3; V: TRBV30; D: .; DNA: TGTGCCTGGACGGGGGCAGATACGCAGTATTTT; CDR3: CAWTGADTQYF
size: .; J: TRBJ2-3; V: TRBV7-8; D: .; DNA: TGTGCCAGCAGCCCCTCTAGAGGACCCCCAGATACGCAGTATTTT; CDR3: CASSPSRGPPDTQYF
size: .; J: TRBJ2-2; V: TRBV6-5; D: TRBD1; DNA: TGTGCCAGCAGCAACCGGGACAGCGGTTCCGGGGAGCTGTTTTTT; CDR3: CASSNRDSGSGELFF
size: .; J: TRBJ1-2; V: TRBV7-2; D: .; DNA: TGTGCCAGCAGCTCGAAGGGACGGGCTGGTGATGGCTACACCTTC; CDR3: CASSSKGRAGDGYTF
size: .; J: TRBJ1-2; V: TRBV3-1/TRBV3-2; D: .; DNA: TGTGCCAGCAGCCGATCCCGGACCGGTAACTATGGCTACACCTTC; CDR3: CASSRSRTGNYGYTF
size: .; J: TRBJ2-5; V: TRBV5-1; D: .; DNA: TGCGCCAGCAGCTTGGGACGGGGAGGTATTGAGACCCAGTACTTC; CDR3: CASSLGRGGIETQYF
size: once; J: TRBJ1-1; V: TRBV6-5; D: .; DNA: TGTGCCAGCAGTTACTCCGGACGGAACACTGAAGCTTTCTTT; CDR3: CASSYSGRNTEAFF
size: .; J: TRBJ2-1; V: TRBV24-1; D: TRBD1; DNA: TGTGCCACCAGTGATTCCAACAGGGGATCGGGTCATGAGCAGTTCTTC; CDR3: CATSDSNRGSGHEQFF
size: .; J: TRBJ1-4; V: TRBV7-9; D: .; DNA: TGTGCCAGCAGCTTAAAGACAGCAGTTAATGAAAAACTGTTTTTT; CDR3: CASSLKTAVNEKLFF
size: .; J: TRBJ2-6; V: TRBV6-5; D: .; DNA: TGTGCCAGCAGTTACGGCGCCGGGGCCAACGTCCTGACTTTC; CDR3: CASSYGAGANVLTF
size: .; J: TRBJ2-5; V: TRBV9; D: TRBD2; DNA: TGTGCCAGCAGCGTGACTAGCGGGAGAGAGACCCAGTACTTC; CDR3: CASSVTSGRETQYF
size: .; J: TRBJ1-3; V: TRBV10-1; D: .; DNA: TGCGCCAGCAGTGCCTATAGCTCTGGAAACACCATATATTTT; CDR3: CASSAYSSGNTIYF
size: .; J: TRBJ1-1; V: TRBV29-1; D: .; DNA: TGCAGCGTTGAGGGCTCGGGGACTGAAGCTTTCTTT; CDR3: CSVEGSGTEAFF
size: once; J: TRBJ1-2; V: TRBV5-1; D: .; DNA: TGCGCCAGCAGCCTAGGCATACCCTCGGTGACAGCAGGATATGGCTACACCTTC; CDR3: CASSLGIPSVTAGYGYTF
size: once; J: TRBJ1-3; V: TRBV25-1; D: .; DNA: TGTGCCAGCAGTGAATCATTGGACTGGAGTAACACCATATATTTT; CDR3: CASSESLDWSNTIYF
size: .; J: TRBJ1-6; V: TRBV19; D: .; DNA: TGTGCCAGTAGCACCCAGGAGAATTCACCCCTCCACTTT; CDR3: CASSTQENSPLHF
size: .; J: TRBJ2-1; V: TRBV2; D: TRBD2; DNA: TGTGCCAGCAGGGCGACTAGCGGTAGCTCCTACAATGAGCAGTTCTTC; CDR3: CASRATSGSSYNEQFF
size: .; J: TRBJ1-1; V: TRBV20-1; D: .; DNA: TGCAGTGCTAGTTCTGGCCAGTTTAACACTGAAGCTTTCTTT; CDR3: CSASSGQFNTEAFF
size: .; J: TRBJ2-3; V: TRBV5-5; D: .; DNA: TGTGCCAGCATCGCCGAGTCAGATACGCAGTATTTT; CDR3: CASIAESDTQYF
size: .; J: TRBJ1-5; V: TRBV19; D: .; DNA: TGTGCCAGTAGTATTCTCCGGGCCACTAATCAGCCCCAGCATTTT; CDR3: CASSILRATNQPQHF
size: .; J: TRBJ1-4; V: TRBV6-2/TRBV6-3; D: .; DNA: TGTGCCAGCAGCCCGGCCTGGAATGAAAAACTGTTTTTT; CDR3: CASSPAWNEKLFF
size: .; J: TRBJ2-7; V: TRBV5-1; D: .; DNA: TGCGCCAGCAGCGTCAGGGATCCGGCGGCGGACGAGCAGTACTTC; CDR3: CASSVRDPAADEQYF
size: .; J: TRBJ2-2; V: TRBV6-2/TRBV6-3; D: .; DNA: TGTGCCAGCAGTTACTTGGCGGGAAAGACGAACACCGGGGAGCTGTTTTTT; CDR3: CASSYLAGKTNTGELFF
size: .; J: TRBJ1-1; V: TRBV30; D: .; DNA: TGTGCCTGGAGTGTATCTTTGAGGAACACTGAAGCTTTCTTT; CDR3: CAWSVSLRNTEAFF
size: .; J: TRBJ1-6; V: TRBV30; D: TRBD1; DNA: TGTGCCTGGACCCGACAGGGCGGTTCTAATTCACCCCTCCACTTT; CDR3: CAWTRQGGSNSPLHF
size: .; J: TRBJ2-1; V: TRBV7-3; D: TRBD2; DNA: TGTGCCAGCAGCTTAACGGTGGGAGGGATTTACAATGAGCAGTTCTTC; CDR3: CASSLTVGGIYNEQFF
size: once; J: TRBJ2-7; V: TRBV11-2; D: .; DNA: TGTGCCAGCAGCGAGACGGGACGGAGCAGGTACGAGCAGTACTTC; CDR3: CASSETGRSRYEQYF
size: .; J: TRBJ1-5; V: TRBV6-5; D: .; DNA: TGTGCCAGCAGTTACTCCTGGCAGGCCGGTCAGCCCCAGCATTTT; CDR3: CASSYSWQAGQPQHF
size: .; J: TRBJ1-6; V: TRBV27; D: .; DNA: TGTGCCAGCAGTTTTGGGGACTCTTCACCCCTCCACTTT; CDR3: CASSFGDSSPLHF
size: .; J: TRBJ1-2; V: TRBV5-1; D: .; DNA: TGCGCCAGCAGCTTGATGGCACTGGGTAACTATGGCTACACCTTC; CDR3: CASSLMALGNYGYTF
size: .; J: TRBJ1-1; V: TRBV24-1; D: .; DNA: TGTGCCACCAGGGGGGATGGACATCAGGAAGCTTTCTTT; CDR3: CATRGDGHQEAFF
size: .; J: TRBJ1-6; V: TRBV27; D: .; DNA: TGTGCCAGCAGGTTACAGGGTTTTAATTCACCCCTCCACTTT; CDR3: CASRLQGFNSPLHF
size: .; J: TRBJ2-2; V: TRBV5-1; D: .; DNA: TGCGCCAGCAGCTTGTTTGCAGAAAACACCGGGGAGCTGTTTTTT; CDR3: CASSLFAENTGELFF
size: .; J: TRBJ1-1; V: TRBV28; D: .; DNA: TGTGCCAGCAGTTTACGGCGGATGAACACTGAAGCTTTCTTT; CDR3: CASSLRRMNTEAFF
size: .; J: TRBJ2-3; V: TRBV4-2; D: TRBD2; DNA: TGTGCCAGCAGACTAGCGGCGGGAGACACAGATACGCAGTATTTT; CDR3: CASRLAAGDTDTQYF
size: .; J: TRBJ1-1; V: TRBV28; D: .; DNA: TGTGCCAGCTCAACGCCGAACACTGAAGCTTTCTTT; CDR3: CASSTPNTEAFF
size: .; J: TRBJ2-5; V: TRBV12-3/TRBV12-4; D: .; DNA: TGTGCCAGCAATCCGGGAGCCCAAGAGACCCAGTACTTC; CDR3: CASNPGAQETQYF
size: .; J: TRBJ2-3; V: TRBV19; D: .; DNA: TGTGCCAGTAGTATAAGGACAGTGAGCACAGATACGCAGTATTTT; CDR3: CASSIRTVSTDTQYF
size: .; J: TRBJ2-1; V: TRBV12-3/TRBV12-4; D: .; DNA: TGTGCCAGCAGTCCTCGGGTAGACAATGAGCAGTTCTTC; CDR3: CASSPRVDNEQFF
size: .; J: TRBJ2-5; V: TRBV5-4; D: TRBD2; DNA: TGTGCCAGCAGCCAGCCGGGACTAGAGAAAGAGACCCAGTACTTC; CDR3: CASSQPGLEKETQYF